The 6 T cell receptor beta chains listed next were all sequenced from one sample in a study of blood T cell repertoires in COVID-19 (dated by TCRdb to 2020 to 2022). Libraries came from the immunoSEQ multiplex PCR assay. Here the immuneACCESS table is served through TCRdb, limited to in-frame sequences with V and J called. Missing clones are a known gap in these copies; in checked studies unresolved V genes cover under half, and the rest lacks a known reason. A total of some 200,000 clones appear in this sample, approximately 80% of them only once. 1.4% of the sample comes from the top ten. Sequencing used peripheral blood. The receptors originated from a woman between 40 and 55 years old who had recovered from COVID-19.

This chain joins TRBV3-1 (or the pseudogene TRBV3-2) and TRBJ1-2; no firm D call. CDR3 length: 14 amino acids. Trimming left V 4 bases short and J 0 bases short, with 9 bases between. Germline V gene data show CDR1 as LGHDT and CDR2 as YNNKEL (reference sequence). This chain's CDR3 is CASSRGLSNYGYTF. DNA of the CDR3: TGTGCCAGCAGCCGTGGCCTTTCTAACTATGGCTACACCTTC.

This clone was counted between two and nine times. The chain recombines TRBV4-2 with TRBJ1-4; D possibly corresponds to TRBD1 (5 bases). Trimming removed 4 bases from V and 2 bases from J, with 17 bases in between. CDR3 length: 17 amino acids. The germline V gene encodes CDR1 LGHNA and CDR2 YNFKEQ. CDR3 sequence reads: CASSRAYFGGTNEKLFF. As DNA, the CDR3 is TGTGCCAGCAGCCGAGCCTACTTCGGGGGGACTAATGAAAAACTGTTTTTT.

The chain joins TRBV9 to TRBJ1-2; no definite D call. V was trimmed by 5 bases and J by 7 bases, leaving 9 bases between them. CDR1 and CDR2 from the germline V gene are SGDLS and YYNGEE. The CDR3 extends over 11 amino acids. CDR3 DNA: TGTGCCAGCAGGTCTACGGGTGGCTACACCTTC. This translates into CASRSTGGYTF.

The chain has TRBV5-4 and TRBJ1-2, with a weak D call TRBD1 (6 bases). Germline loops: CDR1 SGHNT, CDR2 YYREEE (reference sequence). Trimming stripped 1 base from V and 8 bases from J, with 18 bases between. The CDR3 runs to 15 residues. The CDR3 bases are TGTGCCAGCAGCTTGCGGACAGTTGGCATAAGGGGCTACACCTTC. This encodes CASSLRTVGIRGYTF.

The CDR3: CASSLSQVTYNEQFF. The CDR3 coding sequence is TGCGCCAGCAGCTTAAGCCAGGTAACCTACAATGAGCAGTTCTTC. The V gene is TRBV5-1, the J gene TRBJ2-1, with D unresolved. The CDR3 length is 15 residues. V was shortened by 2 bases and J by 2 bases, with 11 bases between the two germline ends. The V gene's germline CDR1 is SGHRS and CDR2 YFSETQ.

CDR3 sequence reads: CASSPGRRTGLYEQFF. The CDR3 DNA follows: TGTGCCAGCAGCCCCGGACGGCGGACAGGGTTATATGAGCAGTTCTTC. The chain carries TRBV7-2 and TRBJ2-1; TRBD1 matches at 8 bases. J was trimmed by 8 bases and V by 5 bases; bases with no gene match: 14. The CDR3 is made up of 16 amino acids. The V gene's germline CDR1 is SGHTA and CDR2 FQGNSA.